This T cell receptor (beta chain) was recovered during a study of chemoradiotherapy in HPV16-positive cancers. Study as a whole: Functional T-cell assays on a couple of HPV16-positive patients' cells defined candidate HPV-specific clones and common TCR motifs. Study-wide points: In HPV16-positive patients, HPV-responsive T-cell expansion tracked better recurrence-free survival. Non-HPV-specific T cells did not expand in tumors during treatment, whereas candidate HPV-specific clones and E7-related motifs did.

The germline V and J ends were trimmed by 2 bases and 8 bases, with 9 bases remaining between them. The CDR3 has 12 residues. Germline V gene data show CDR1 as SGHAT and CDR2 as FQNNGV. Sequenced by immunoSEQ multiplex PCR; TCRdb stores in-frame clones only, minus some. The repertoire holds approximately 11,000 clones, with more than 60% as singletons. With respect to this clone: What it recognizes is unknown.

Repertoires were sampled repeatedly during chemoradiotherapy. This rearrangement joins TRBV11-2 to TRBJ1-2; tentatively, D is TRBD1 (5 bases). The TCR originated in a human donor with HPV-associated anogenital cancer. The biological material was taken from a patient who underwent chemoradiotherapy. CDR3 region: CASSLQGYGYTF. Here the CDR3 DNA reads TGTGCCAGCAGCTTACAGGGATACGGCTACACCTTC.